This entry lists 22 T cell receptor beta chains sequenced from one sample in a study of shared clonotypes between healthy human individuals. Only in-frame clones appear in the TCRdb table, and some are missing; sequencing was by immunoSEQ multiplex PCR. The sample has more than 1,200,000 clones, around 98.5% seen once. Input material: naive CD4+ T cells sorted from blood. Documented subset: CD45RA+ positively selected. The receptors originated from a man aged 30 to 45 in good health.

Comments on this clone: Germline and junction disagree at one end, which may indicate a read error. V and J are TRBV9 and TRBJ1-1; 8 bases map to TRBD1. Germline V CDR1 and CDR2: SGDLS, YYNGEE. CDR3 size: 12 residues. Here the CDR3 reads CASKQGDTEAFF. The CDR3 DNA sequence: TGTGCTAGCAAACAGGGGGACACTGAAGCTTTCTTT.

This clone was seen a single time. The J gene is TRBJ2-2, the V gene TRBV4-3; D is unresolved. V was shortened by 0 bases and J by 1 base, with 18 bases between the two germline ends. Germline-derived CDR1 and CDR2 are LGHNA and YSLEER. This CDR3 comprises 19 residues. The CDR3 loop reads CASSQDLGGFPLNTGELFF. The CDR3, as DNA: TGCGCCAGCAGCCAAGATCTCGGTGGGTTCCCCCTGAACACCGGGGAGCTGTTTTTT.

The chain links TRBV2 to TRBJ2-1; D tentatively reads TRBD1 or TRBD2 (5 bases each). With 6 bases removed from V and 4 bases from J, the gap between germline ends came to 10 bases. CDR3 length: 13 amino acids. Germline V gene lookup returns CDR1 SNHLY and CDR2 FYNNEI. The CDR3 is CASRGTVYNEQFF. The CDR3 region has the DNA TGTGCCAGCAGGGGGACCGTATACAATGAGCAGTTCTTC.

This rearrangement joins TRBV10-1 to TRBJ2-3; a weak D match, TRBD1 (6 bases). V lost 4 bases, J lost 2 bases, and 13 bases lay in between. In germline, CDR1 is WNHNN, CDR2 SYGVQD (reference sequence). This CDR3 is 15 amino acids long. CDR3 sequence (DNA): TGCGCCAGCAGTGTAGACGGGACAATCACAGATACGCAGTATTTT. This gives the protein CASSVDGTITDTQYF.

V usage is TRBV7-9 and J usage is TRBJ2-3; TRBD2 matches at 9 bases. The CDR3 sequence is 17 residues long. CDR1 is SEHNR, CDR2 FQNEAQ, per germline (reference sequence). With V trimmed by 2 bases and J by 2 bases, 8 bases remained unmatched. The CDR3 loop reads CASSLTLAGKVTDTQYF. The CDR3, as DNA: TGTGCCAGCAGCTTAACCCTAGCGGGGAAGGTCACAGATACGCAGTATTTT.

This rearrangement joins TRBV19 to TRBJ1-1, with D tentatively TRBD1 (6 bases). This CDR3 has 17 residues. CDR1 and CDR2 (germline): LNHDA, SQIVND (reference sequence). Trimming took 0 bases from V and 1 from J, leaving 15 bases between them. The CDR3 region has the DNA TGTGCCAGTAGTATAGACGGGACACCAATTAAGAACACTGAAGCTTTCTTT. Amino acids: CASSIDGTPIKNTEAFF.

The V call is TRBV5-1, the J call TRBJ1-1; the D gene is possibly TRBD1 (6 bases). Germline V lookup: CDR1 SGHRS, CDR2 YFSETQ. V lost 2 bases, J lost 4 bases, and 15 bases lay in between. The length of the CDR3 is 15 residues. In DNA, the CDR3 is TGCGCCAGCAGCTTTACAGGGACACGGGTCACTGAAGCTTTCTTT. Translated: CASSFTGTRVTEAFF.

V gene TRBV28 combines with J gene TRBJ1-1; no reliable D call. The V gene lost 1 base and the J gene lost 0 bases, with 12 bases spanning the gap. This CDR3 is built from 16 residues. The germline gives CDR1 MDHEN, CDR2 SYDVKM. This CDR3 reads CASSLLEVRMNTEAFF. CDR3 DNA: TGTGCCAGCAGTTTATTGGAGGTCCGGATGAACACTGAAGCTTTCTTT.

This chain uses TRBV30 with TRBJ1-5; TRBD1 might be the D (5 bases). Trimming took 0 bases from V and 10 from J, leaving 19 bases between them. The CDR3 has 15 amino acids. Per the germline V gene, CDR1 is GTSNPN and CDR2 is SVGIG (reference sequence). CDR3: CAWSVPAGRGDPQHF. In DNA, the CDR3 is TGTGCCTGGAGTGTACCCGCCGGCCGGGGCGATCCCCAGCATTTT. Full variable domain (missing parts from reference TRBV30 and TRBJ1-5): SQTIHQWPATLVQPVGSPLSLECTVEGTSNPNLYWYRQAAGRGLQLLFYSVGIGQISSEVPQNLSASRPQDRQFILSSKKLLLSDSGFYLCAWSVPAGRGDPQHFGDGTRLSIL.

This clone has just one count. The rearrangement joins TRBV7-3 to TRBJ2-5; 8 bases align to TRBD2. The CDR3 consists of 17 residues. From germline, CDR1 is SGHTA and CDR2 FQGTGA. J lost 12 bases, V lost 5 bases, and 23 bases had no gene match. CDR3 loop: CASSPGVAGLPQDLKYF. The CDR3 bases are TGTGCCAGCAGCCCGGGAGTAGCGGGGCTCCCCCAAGATCTGAAGTACTTC.

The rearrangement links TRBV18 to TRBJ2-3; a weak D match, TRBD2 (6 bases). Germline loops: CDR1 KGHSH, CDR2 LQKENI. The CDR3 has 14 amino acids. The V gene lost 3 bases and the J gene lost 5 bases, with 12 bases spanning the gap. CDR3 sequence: CASSPRLVEDTQYF. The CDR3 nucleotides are TGTGCCAGCTCACCGAGACTAGTAGAAGATACGCAGTATTTT.

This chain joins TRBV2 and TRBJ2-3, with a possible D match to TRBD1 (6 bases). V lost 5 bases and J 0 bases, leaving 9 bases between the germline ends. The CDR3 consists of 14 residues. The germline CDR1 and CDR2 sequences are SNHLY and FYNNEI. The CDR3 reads CASSRTASTDTQYF. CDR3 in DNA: TGTGCCAGCAGTAGGACAGCTAGCACAGATACGCAGTATTTT.

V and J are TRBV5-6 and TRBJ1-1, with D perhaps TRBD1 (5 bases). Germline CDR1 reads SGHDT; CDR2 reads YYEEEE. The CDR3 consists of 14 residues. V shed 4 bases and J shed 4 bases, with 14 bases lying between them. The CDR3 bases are TGTGCCAGCAGCCCATTGGACATCCCCACTGAAGCTTTCTTT. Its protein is CASSPLDIPTEAFF.

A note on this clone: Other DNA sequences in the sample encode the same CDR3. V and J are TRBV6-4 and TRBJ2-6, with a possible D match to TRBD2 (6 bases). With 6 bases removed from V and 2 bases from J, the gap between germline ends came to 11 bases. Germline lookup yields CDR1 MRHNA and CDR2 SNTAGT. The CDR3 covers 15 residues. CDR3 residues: CASSPSGAGANVLTF. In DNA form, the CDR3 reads TGTGCCAGCAGCCCGTCGGGGGCTGGGGCCAACGTCCTGACTTTC.

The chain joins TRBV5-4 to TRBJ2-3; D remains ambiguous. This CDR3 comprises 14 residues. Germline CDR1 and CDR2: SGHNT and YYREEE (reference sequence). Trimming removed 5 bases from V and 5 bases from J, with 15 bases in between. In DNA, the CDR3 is TGTGCCAGCAGTTTAAAAAACCGCGGAGATACGCAGTATTTT. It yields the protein CASSLKNRGDTQYF.

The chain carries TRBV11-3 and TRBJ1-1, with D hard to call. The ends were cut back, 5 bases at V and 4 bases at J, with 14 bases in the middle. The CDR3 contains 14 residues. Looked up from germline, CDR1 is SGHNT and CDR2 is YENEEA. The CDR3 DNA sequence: TGTGCCAGCAGCCCCGGACCAGAGGGCACTGAAGCTTTCTTT. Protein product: CASSPGPEGTEAFF.

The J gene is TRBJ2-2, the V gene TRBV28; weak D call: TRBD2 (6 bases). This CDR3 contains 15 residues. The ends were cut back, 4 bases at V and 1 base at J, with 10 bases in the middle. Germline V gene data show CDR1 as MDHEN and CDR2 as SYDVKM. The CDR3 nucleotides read TGTGCCAGCAGTTCCCCCGGGGGGAACACCGGGGAGCTGTTTTTT. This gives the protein CASSSPGGNTGELFF.

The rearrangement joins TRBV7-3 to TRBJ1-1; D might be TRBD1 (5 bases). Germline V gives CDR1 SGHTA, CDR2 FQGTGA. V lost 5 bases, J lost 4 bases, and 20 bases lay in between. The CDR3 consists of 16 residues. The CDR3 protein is CASSQHPGGSSTEAFF. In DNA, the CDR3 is TGTGCCAGCAGCCAACACCCGGGGGGTTCCTCCACTGAAGCTTTCTTT.

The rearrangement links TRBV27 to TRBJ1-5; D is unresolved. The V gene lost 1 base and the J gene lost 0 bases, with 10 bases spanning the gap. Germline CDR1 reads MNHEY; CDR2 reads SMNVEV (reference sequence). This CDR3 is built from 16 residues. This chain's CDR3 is CASSLLAADSNQPQHF. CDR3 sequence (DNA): TGTGCCAGCAGTTTATTAGCAGCAGATAGCAATCAGCCCCAGCATTTT.

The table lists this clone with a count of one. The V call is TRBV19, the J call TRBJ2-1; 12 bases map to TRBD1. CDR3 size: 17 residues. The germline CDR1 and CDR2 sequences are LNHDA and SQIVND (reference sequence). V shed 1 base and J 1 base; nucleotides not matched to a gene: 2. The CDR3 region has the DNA TGTGCCAGTAGTATAGGGGACAGGGGGCGATCCTACAATGAGCAGTTCTTC. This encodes CASSIGDRGRSYNEQFF.

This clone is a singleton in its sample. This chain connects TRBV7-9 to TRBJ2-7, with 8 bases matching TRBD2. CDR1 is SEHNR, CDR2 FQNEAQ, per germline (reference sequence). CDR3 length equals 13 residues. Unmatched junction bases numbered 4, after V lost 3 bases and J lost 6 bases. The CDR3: CASSFSGMGEQYF. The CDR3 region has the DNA TGTGCCAGCAGCTTTAGCGGGATGGGCGAGCAGTACTTC.

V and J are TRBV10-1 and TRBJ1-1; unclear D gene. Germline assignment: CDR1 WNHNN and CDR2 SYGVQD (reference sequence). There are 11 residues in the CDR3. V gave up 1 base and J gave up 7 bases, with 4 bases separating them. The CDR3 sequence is CASSEWDEAFF. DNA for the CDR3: TGCGCCAGCAGTGAGTGGGATGAAGCTTTCTTT.